These 14 T cell receptor beta chains share one sample of origin, sequenced in a study of blood T cell repertoires in COVID-19. Sequenced by immunoSEQ multiplex PCR; TCRdb stores in-frame clones only, minus some. This sample has about 220,000 clones, with approximately 85% found just once. The sample comprised peripheral blood. All receptors derive from a woman aged 70 to 79 with acute or convalescent COVID-19.

The chain carries TRBV2 and TRBJ2-4; unclear D gene. There are 11 residues in the CDR3. Trimming pared 5 bases from V and 13 bases from J, leaving 12 bases between. CDR1 is SNHLY, CDR2 FYNNEI, per germline. The CDR3, as DNA: TGTGCCAGCAGTCCGGGTGCGCACCAGTACTTC. Translating it yields CASSPGAHQYF.

This clone was recorded once. V gene TRBV6-2 or TRBV6-3 combines with J gene TRBJ1-2; 7 positions match TRBD1. The germline V gene encodes CDR1 MNHEY and CDR2 SVGEGT. V lost 0 bases to trimming and J lost 2 bases; unmatched junction nucleotides: 12. This CDR3 region has 18 residues. The CDR3: CASSYSYVGQTTNYGYTF. The CDR3 coding sequence is TGTGCCAGCAGTTACTCCTACGTGGGACAGACCACAAACTATGGCTACACCTTC.

This chain joins TRBV5-6 and TRBJ1-2; 10 bases agree with TRBD1. Germline trimming cut 3 bases from V and 2 bases from J; bases unmatched to any gene: 4. Germline V gene sequence: CDR1 SGHDT, CDR2 YYEEEE. This CDR3 has 15 amino acids. The CDR3 region has the DNA TGTGCCAGCAGCTGGTGGGGACAGGGGAACTATGGCTACACCTTC. Protein sequence: CASSWWGQGNYGYTF.

V gene TRBV15 combines with J gene TRBJ2-2, with 12 bases lining up with TRBD2. The length of the CDR3 is 20 residues. V gave up 3 bases and J gave up 5 bases; unmatched junction bases: 16. CDR1 and CDR2 (germline): LNHNV, YYDKDF (reference sequence). CDR3 bases: TGTGCCACCAGCAGGGCTAGCGGGGGGGCTAGACTTTTTGGGACCGGGGAGCTGTTTTTT. This codes for CATSRASGGARLFGTGELFF.

The chain has TRBV5-1 and TRBJ1-4, with a possible D match to TRBD1 (5 bases). CDR3 size: 14 residues. Germline CDR1 SGHRS, CDR2 YFSETQ. Trimming pared 2 bases from V and 8 bases from J, leaving 13 bases between. CDR3 bases: TGCGCCAGCAGCTTTACAGGACCTGACGAAAAACTGTTTTTT. Residues: CASSFTGPDEKLFF.

The rearrangement joins TRBV5-1 to TRBJ2-7; tentative D call: TRBD1 (5 bases). The CDR3 contains 15 residues. V gave up 2 bases and J gave up 8 bases, with 20 bases separating them. Germline V lookup: CDR1 SGHRS, CDR2 YFSETQ. The DNA of the CDR3 is TGCGCCAGCAGCTTCGGTCTGCAGGGTAGGAACAAGCAGTACTTC. It codes for CASSFGLQGRNKQYF.

In its sample, this clone was seen a few times. The V and J genes are TRBV18 and TRBJ1-5; TRBD1 is a possible D gene (6 bases). The V gene's germline CDR1 is KGHSH and CDR2 LQKENI. The CDR3 totals 15 residues. Trimming shortened V by 4 bases and J by 6 bases, and 16 bases separated the two germline ends. DNA of the CDR3: TGTGCCAGCTCACAACCAGCAGGGGCTGGTCAGCCCCAGCATTTT. This codes for CASSQPAGAGQPQHF.

The chain links TRBV6-5 to TRBJ2-7; 7 bases match TRBD2. The CDR3 runs 13 residues. V was pared by 6 bases and J by 3 bases, with 5 bases of the junction left unmatched. Germline values: CDR1 MNHEY, CDR2 SVGAGI. DNA for the CDR3: TGTGCCAGCAGGCCTAGCGGAAACTACGAGCAGTACTTC. This encodes CASRPSGNYEQYF.

V is TRBV7-2 and J is TRBJ2-1, with TRBD2 matching over 12 bases. CDR3 size: 14 residues. Germline V lookup: CDR1 SGHTA, CDR2 FQGNSA. V was pared by 4 bases and J by 15 bases, with 10 bases of the junction left unmatched. The DNA for the CDR3 is TGTGCCAGCAGCTCTACTAGCGGGGGGCCGCTTTTGTTCTTC. It specifies CASSSTSGGPLLFF.

This sequence joins TRBV5-4 and TRBJ1-4, with 12 bases fitting TRBD1. J gave up 0 bases and V 2 bases, and 8 bases lay outside the gene matches. The CDR3 runs to 19 residues. The germline V gene has CDR1 SGHNT and CDR2 YYREEE (reference sequence). CDR3 region: CASSFGLGQGAATNEKLFF. The CDR3 DNA is TGTGCCAGCAGCTTTGGGTTGGGACAGGGGGCGGCAACTAATGAAAAACTGTTTTTT.

The J gene is TRBJ1-5, the V gene TRBV28, with 10 positions matching TRBD1. With V trimmed by 10 bases and J by 9 bases, 18 bases remained unmatched. CDR3 length equals 16 residues. CDR1 is MDHEN and CDR2 is SYDVKM in the germline V gene. The CDR3 bases are TGTGCCATCCGAAAATCCGGGACAGGGGTTTTTAGGCCCCAGCATTTT. Its translation is CAIRKSGTGVFRPQHF.

The chain has TRBV2 and TRBJ1-2, with TRBD1 matching 11 bases. Germline CDR1 SNHLY, CDR2 FYNNEI. The CDR3 has 15 amino acids. The V gene end was trimmed by 3 bases and the J gene end by 4 bases; junction bases not matched to a gene: 4. The CDR3, as DNA: TGTGCCAGCAGTGACCGGGACAGGGGGTCCTATGGCTACACCTTC. This gives the protein CASSDRDRGSYGYTF.

The chain joins TRBV7-2 to TRBJ2-6; TRBD1 matches at 9 bases. Germline V gene sequence: CDR1 SGHTA, CDR2 FQGNSA. This CDR3 comprises 17 residues. Losses at the gene ends were 3 bases for V and 4 bases for J; bases not matched to a gene: 7. CDR3 residues: CASSFLGQGSGANVLTF. In nucleotides, the CDR3 is TGTGCCAGCAGCTTTCTGGGACAGGGATCCGGGGCCAACGTCCTGACTTTC. The whole variable domain, filled in from reference TRBV7-2 and TRBJ2-6, reads GAGVSQSPSNKVTEKGKDVELRCDPISGHTALYWYRQSLGQGLEFLIYFQGNSAPDKSGLPSDRFSAERTGGSVSTLTIQRTQQEDSAVYLCASSFLGQGSGANVLTFGAGSRLTVL.

This sequence joins TRBV10-3 and TRBJ1-2; 9 bases agree with TRBD1. Looked up from germline, CDR1 is ENHRY and CDR2 is SYGVKD. The length of the CDR3 is 16 residues. Trimming at V came to 7 bases and at J to 7 bases, leaving 16 bases not matched to a gene. This CDR3 reads CAITPGQGSTWFGYTF. The CDR3 nucleotides are TGTGCCATCACCCCAGGACAGGGGTCCACCTGGTTTGGCTACACCTTC.